Listed below are T cell receptor beta chains from one sample, sequenced in a study of T cells in Graves' hyperthyroidism and ophthalmopathy. One entry per CDR3 protein, called by TCRdb with MiXCR from the multiplex PCR reads. The top ten clones hold more than 25% of a sample with 500,000 to 550,000 distinct CDR3 sequences, around 20% of them seen once. Sequencing input: blood. These receptor sequences come from a man younger than 35 with Graves' hyperthyroidism. Each CDR3 is given with its conserved first and last residue. The order of the fields is D gene, V gene, clone size, J gene, CDR3 DNA, CDR3 protein. The D gene is left open where the match is weak. Size is stated for part of the rows, as once, few or many counts, or as a class when the clone is expanded.

>TRBD2|TRBV7-8|many|TRBJ2-5
TGTGCCAGCAGCAAGGCTAGCGGGGGGTACCAAGAGACCCAGTACTTC
CASSKASGGYQETQYF
>.|TRBV30|many|TRBJ1-1
TGTGCCTGGAGTGTAGTGGGTTTGAACACTGAAGCTTTCTTT
CAWSVVGLNTEAFF
>TRBD2|TRBV20-1|once|TRBJ2-5
TGCAGTGCTCGATTTAGCGGGAGAGAGGAGACCCAGTACTTC
CSARFSGREETQYF
>.|TRBV6-1|.|TRBJ2-7
TGTGCCAGCAGTCCCCAGGTCCTCCGCTACGAGCAGTACTTC
CASSPQVLRYEQYF
>.|TRBV25-1|many|TRBJ1-1
TGTGCCACCTTTAATGGGAGCCTGAACACTGAAGCTTTCTTT
CATFNGSLNTEAFF
>TRBD2|TRBV12-3/TRBV12-4|few|TRBJ2-1
TGTGCCAGCAGTCTAGGGGCGGGGGGGCTTAATGAGCAGTTCTTC
CASSLGAGGLNEQFF
>.|TRBV6-1|many|TRBJ2-7
TGTGCCAGCAGTGAGACAGATAACAGCTACGAGCAGTACTTC
CASSETDNSYEQYF
>.|TRBV7-6|once|TRBJ2-5
TGTGCCAGCAGCGTATACAGACAAGAGACCCAGTACTTC
CASSVYRQETQYF
>TRBD1|TRBV27|few|TRBJ2-2
TGTGCCAGCAGTCCTCACCGGGACAGGAACACCGGGGAGCTGTTTTTT
CASSPHRDRNTGELFF
>.|TRBV6-1|.|TRBJ1-5
TGTGCCAGCGCGACACGCAATCAGCCCCAGCATTTT
CASATRNQPQHF
>TRBD1|TRBV12-3/TRBV12-4|many|TRBJ1-5
TGTGCCAGCAGTCCGGCAGGGGGCTTAGTCAATCAGCCCCAGCATTTT
CASSPAGGLVNQPQHF
>.|TRBV7-9|.|TRBJ2-5
TGTGCCAGCAGCTTAGGAGCGGTACAAGAGACCAAGTACTTC
CASSLGAVQETKYF
>TRBD1|TRBV6-1|many|TRBJ2-7
TGTGCCAGCACCCGGACAGGCCTTACCTACGAGCAGTACTTC
CASTRTGLTYEQYF
>.|TRBV30|.|TRBJ1-2
TGTGCCTGGAGCGAAGGACTTTGGAGGGGCGATGGCTACACCTTC
CAWSEGLWRGDGYTF
>.|TRBV20-1|.|TRBJ2-7
TGCAGTGCTAGAGATTCCCCAGCTGACTACGAGCAGTACTTC
CSARDSPADYEQYF
>.|TRBV3-1|.|TRBJ1-5
TGTGCCAGCAGCTCACGGTCTGCCCGCAATCAGCCCCAGCATTTT
CASSSRSARNQPQHF
>.|TRBV7-2|many|TRBJ2-7
TGTGCCAGCAGCAATACCTACGAGCAGTACTTC
CASSNTYEQYF
>TRBD2|TRBV12-3/TRBV12-4|many|TRBJ2-7
TGTGCCAGCAGGCCCGCGGGGGGTACTACCTACGAGCAGTACTTC
CASRPAGGTTYEQYF
>.|TRBV10-3|once|TRBJ1-1
TGTGCCATCAGTGGAAACAAGAACACTGAAGCTTTCTTT
CAISGNKNTEAFF
>TRBD1|TRBV6-1|.|TRBJ1-5
TGTGCCAGCAGTCCGAGGACAGGGGTCAGCAATCAGCCCCAGCATTTT
CASSPRTGVSNQPQHF
>.|TRBV28|many|TRBJ1-2
TGTGCCAGCCTTGTGAGTGGAGCCAGCGGCTACACCTTC
CASLVSGASGYTF
>.|TRBV19|many|TRBJ2-7
TGTGCCAGTAGTACCGGGACGGGGTTTCGGTACGAGCAGTACTTC
CASSTGTGFRYEQYF
>.|TRBV7-2|few|TRBJ2-5
TGTGCCAGCAGCTTAGTGCAGCACCCCACGGGGACCCAGTACTTC
CASSLVQHPTGTQYF
>TRBD1|TRBV28|many|TRBJ1-3
TGTGCCAGCAGGTCGAGATTGACAGGGGTCGACTTCTCTGGAAACACCATATATTTT
CASRSRLTGVDFSGNTIYF
>TRBD2|TRBV11-1|few|TRBJ2-2
TGTGCCAGCAGCTTCTGGACTAGCGGGGGGCTCAACACCGGGGAGCTGTTTTTT
CASSFWTSGGLNTGELFF
>TRBD1|TRBV28|few|TRBJ1-1
TGTGCCAGCAGCAAAAGACAGGGGGCCGCTGAAGCTTTCTTT
CASSKRQGAAEAFF
>TRBD2|TRBV7-2|.|TRBJ2-7
TGTGCCAGCAGCTTTGCTAGCGGGGGGGCCAGAGAGCAGTACTTC
CASSFASGGAREQYF
>TRBD1|TRBV20-1|many|TRBJ2-7
TGCAGTGCTAACAGGGGGCGGAATTACGAGCAGTACTTC
CSANRGRNYEQYF
>TRBD2|TRBV27|many|TRBJ2-7
TGTGCCAGCAGCCTAGGGAGCGGGGCCTACGAGCAGTACTTC
CASSLGSGAYEQYF
>TRBD1|TRBV29-1|many|TRBJ1-2
TGCAGCGTTGAAGATTGGGGCAGGGGGACCAACTATGGCTACACCTTC
CSVEDWGRGTNYGYTF
>TRBD2|TRBV7-9|few|TRBJ2-5
TGTGCCTGCAGCCGCCCGCTAGCGGGGTGGGAAGAGACCCAGTACTTC
CACSRPLAGWEETQYF
>.|TRBV11-2|.|TRBJ1-1
TGTGCCAGCAGCTTAGATAGCATCCAGCACACTGAAGCTTTCTTT
CASSLDSIQHTEAFF
>.|TRBV28|many|TRBJ2-7
TGTGCCAGCAGTTTAGAGTCGGAGGCCGAGCAGTACTTC
CASSLESEAEQYF
>TRBD1|TRBV5-1|many|TRBJ1-2
TGCGCCAGCAGCCCCGGTATGGACAGGGAGACACATGGCTACACCTTC
CASSPGMDRETHGYTF
>.|TRBV3-1|.|TRBJ2-7
TGTGCCAGCAGCCCCTCCACGGCAGTTAACTACGAGCAGTACTTC
CASSPSTAVNYEQYF
>TRBD1|TRBV2|few|TRBJ2-7
TGTGCCAGCAGGGACGACAGGGGATCCTACGAGCAGTACTTC
CASRDDRGSYEQYF
>.|TRBV2|many|TRBJ1-1
TGTGCCAGCTATGCCGGGCCACCGAACACTGAAGCTTTCTTT
CASYAGPPNTEAFF
>.|TRBV2|many|TRBJ1-2
TGTGCCAGCAGTGCGGACAGTTCCTATGGCTACACCTTC
CASSADSSYGYTF
>.|TRBV11-2|many|TRBJ1-2
TGTGCCAGCAGCTTAGATAGATCTAACTATGGCTACACCTTC
CASSLDRSNYGYTF
>TRBD1|TRBV2|.|TRBJ1-2
TGTACTAGTTCTGGACAGGGGGCCGCGGGCTACACCTTC
CTSSGQGAAGYTF
>.|TRBV5-5|.|TRBJ2-7
TGTGCCAGCAGCTTGGAAAGGGGTCCGGAGCAGTACTTC
CASSLERGPEQYF
>.|TRBV12-3/TRBV12-4|many|TRBJ2-7
TGTGCCAGCAGTTGGACGACAAACAGACTGGGCTACGAGCAGTACTTC
CASSWTTNRLGYEQYF
>.|TRBV27|many|TRBJ2-7
TGTGCCAGCAGGGGGTTCAGGAACGTCCGTCGGGGCTCCTACGAGCAGTACTTC
CASRGFRNVRRGSYEQYF
>.|TRBV12-3/TRBV12-4|.|TRBJ1-2
TGTGCCAGTGTGGGACTGAATAACTATGGCTACACCTTC
CASVGLNNYGYTF
>.|TRBV30|.|TRBJ1-1
TGTGCCTGGGGACAAGGAGTGCCCACTGAAGCTTTCTTT
CAWGQGVPTEAFF
>.|TRBV12-3/TRBV12-4|.|TRBJ2-7
TGTGCCAGCAGCCCCCGTGGTGTGCGTCAGTACTTC
CASSPRGVRQYF
>TRBD1|TRBV7-2|few|TRBJ2-5
TGTGCCAGCAGCTCTAGATGGGGACAGCTGCAGACCCAGTACTTC
CASSSRWGQLQTQYF
>.|TRBV6-1|many|TRBJ1-1
TGTGCCAGCAGTGAAAGGTGGAGGACAAACTACGCTTTCTTT
CASSERWRTNYAFF
>.|TRBV12-3/TRBV12-4|many|TRBJ1-6
TGTGCCAGCAGTTTAGCTGATAATTCACCCCTCCACTTT
CASSLADNSPLHF
>.|TRBV12-3/TRBV12-4|few|TRBJ1-5
TGTGCCAGCAGCCGTCAGAGTTCCAATCAGCCCCAGCATTTT
CASSRQSSNQPQHF